The 26 T cell receptor beta chains below were found in one sample sequenced in a study of T-cell reconstitution after alpha-beta-depleted transplantation in children. Unique molecular identifiers were used in preparing the TCRbeta library. MiXCR, run by TCRdb on the PCR reads, gives a single entry per CDR3 protein. The sample lists some 200,000 distinct CDR3 sequences; 5% to 7.5% were seen once. The sample was PBMCs, taken before TCRalphabeta/CD19-depleted stem cell transplant. All receptors come from a girl less than two years old with combined immunodeficiency, due to receive a stem cell transplant.

This clonotype was counted many times. This sequence joins TRBV29-1 and TRBJ1-1; D gene unclear. Germline V lookup: CDR1 SQVTM, CDR2 ANQGSEA. V lost 4 bases, J lost 0 bases, and 6 bases lay in between. CDR3 length: 12 amino acids. The CDR3 region is CSVVGMNTEAFF. CDR3 nucleotides: TGCAGCGTTGTGGGCATGAACACTGAAGCTTTCTTT.

A remark on this clonotype: A much larger clone lies a single base off, so this may be a read error. The chain joins TRBV29-1 to TRBJ2-1; 10 bases are shared with TRBD2. The V segment lost 4 bases and the J segment 8 bases; nucleotides outside the gene matches: 8. The CDR3 totals 14 residues. Germline loops: CDR1 SQVTM, CDR2 ANQGSEA. In DNA form, the CDR3 reads TGCAGCGTTGCAGCGGGAGGGCCTCCATATGAGCAGTTCTTC. Translated, it gives CSVAAGGPPYEQFF.

In its sample, this clonotype was seen a few times. J is TRBJ2-5 and V is TRBV7-3; D is possibly TRBD2 (6 bases). This CDR3 has 14 amino acids. Germline assignment: CDR1 SGHTA and CDR2 FQGTGA. Trimming cost V 5 bases and J 2 bases, with 12 bases left between them. CDR3 residues: CASSPTAGQETQYF. CDR3 nucleotides: TGTGCCAGCAGCCCCACGGCGGGGCAAGAGACCCAGTACTTC.

The chain is built from TRBV2 and TRBJ1-1; D unclear. The length of the CDR3 is 16 residues. Germline V gene sequence: CDR1 SNHLY, CDR2 FYNNEI. V lost 4 bases, J lost 4 bases, and 19 bases lay in between. CDR3 in amino acids: CASSVVGSAVGTEAFF. The CDR3 DNA reads TGTGCCAGCAGTGTGGTTGGGTCGGCGGTCGGCACTGAAGCTTTCTTT.

The table lists this clonotype with many counts. The chain recombines TRBV4-1 with TRBJ1-1; D unclear. Germline-derived CDR1 and CDR2 are MGHRA and YSYEKL. This CDR3 region has 13 residues. Trimming removed 1 base at V and 4 bases at J, with 7 bases between. CDR3 DNA: TGCGCCAGCAGCCAAGCTGGGCTCACTGAAGCTTTCTTT. It specifies CASSQAGLTEAFF.

This clonotype has a handful of counts. This chain connects TRBV7-9 to TRBJ1-5, with D unclear. Trimming removed 1 base at V and 4 bases at J, with 8 bases between. The CDR3 loop spans 14 amino acids. Germline values: CDR1 SEHNR, CDR2 FQNEAQ (reference sequence). CDR3 protein: CASSLVGENQPQHF. The DNA for the CDR3 is TGTGCCAGCAGCTTAGTCGGGGAGAATCAGCCCCAGCATTTT.

This clonotype was counted many times. The V gene is TRBV29-1, the J gene TRBJ2-5, with TRBD1 matching over 7 bases. The CDR3 has 11 amino acids. Germline assignment: CDR1 SQVTM and CDR2 ANQGSEA. The CDR3 DNA reads as TGCCGCCCTAGGGGGCGGGAGACCCAGTACTTC. This gives the protein CRPRGRETQYF.

This clonotype was picked up a small number of times. This chain connects TRBV13 to TRBJ2-7; 11 bases match TRBD1. The junction had 4 bases not matched to a gene; V was cut back by 4 bases and J by 5 bases. The length of the CDR3 is 14 residues. Germline V gene data show CDR1 as PRHDT and CDR2 as FYEKMQ (reference sequence). CDR3: CASSSGQGAHEQYF. The CDR3, as DNA: TGTGCCAGCAGCTCCGGACAGGGGGCCCACGAGCAGTACTTC.

This clonotype was observed a handful of times. This sequence joins TRBV18 and TRBJ2-4, with TRBD2 identical over 11 bases. The V segment lost 3 bases and the J segment 4 bases; nucleotides outside the gene matches: 8. Germline-derived CDR1 and CDR2 are KGHSH and LQKENI. The length of the CDR3 is 17 residues. The CDR3 bases are TGTGCCAGCTCACCGGCGGGACTAGCGGACCTTAAAAACATTCAGTACTTC. The encoded protein is CASSPAGLADLKNIQYF.

This clonotype came up a few times. The V and J genes are TRBV29-1 and TRBJ1-5, with a possible D match to TRBD1 (5 bases). The germline V gene has CDR1 SQVTM and CDR2 ANQGSEA. This CDR3 spans 13 amino acids. Trimming stripped 2 bases from V and 2 bases from J, with 7 bases between. The CDR3 nucleotides are TGCAGCGTTGAACAGGGTGGCAATCAGCCCCAGCATTTT. It is translated as CSVEQGGNQPQHF.

This clonotype was seen repeatedly, ten times or more. The V and J genes are TRBV9 and TRBJ2-2; TRBD2 is a possible D gene (5 bases). V was pared by 4 bases and J by 6 bases, with 16 bases between. The CDR3 consists of 15 residues. Germline V gene data show CDR1 as SGDLS and CDR2 as YYNGEE. The CDR3 loop reads CASSPDTLGAGELFF. The DNA for the CDR3 is TGTGCCAGCAGCCCAGATACACTAGGAGCCGGGGAGCTGTTTTTT. Drawing the rest from reference TRBV9 and TRBJ2-2, the complete variable domain is DSGVTQTPKHLITATGQRVTLRCSPRSGDLSVYWYQQSLDQGLQFLIQYYNGEERAKGNILERFSAQQFPDLHSELNLSSLELGDSALYFCASSPDTLGAGELFFGEGSRLTVL.

In this sample, this clonotype turned up many times. CDR3 region: CASSLSQYNEQFF. The CDR3, as DNA: TGTGCCAGCAGTTTGTCCCAGTACAATGAGCAGTTCTTC. The J gene is TRBJ2-1, the V gene TRBV12-3 or TRBV12-4; D is unclear. The CDR3 has 13 residues. Trimming cost V 3 bases and J 4 bases, with 7 bases left between them.

This clonotype was detected ten times or more. DNA for the CDR3: TGCAGCGTTAAATGGGCAGGAGTCACAGATACGCAGTATTTT. Its protein product is CSVKWAGVTDTQYF. The chain couples TRBV29-1 to TRBJ2-3; D is uncertain. V lost 5 bases and J 2 bases, leaving 14 bases between the germline ends. The germline gives CDR1 SQVTM, CDR2 ANQGSEA. The CDR3 extends over 14 amino acids.

This clonotype occurred many times. J is TRBJ2-1 and V is TRBV12-3 or TRBV12-4; tentatively, D is TRBD2 (6 bases). This CDR3 region has 14 residues. Trimming shortened V by 0 bases and J by 10 bases, and 13 bases separated the two germline ends. The chain's CDR3 is CASSLATSNQEQFF. The CDR3 DNA sequence: TGTGCCAGCAGTTTAGCCACTAGCAATCAAGAGCAGTTCTTC.

There are many counts of this clonotype. The rearrangement joins TRBV10-3 to TRBJ2-3, with 11 bases lining up with TRBD2. This CDR3 comprises 16 residues. V lost 8 bases to trimming and J lost 2 bases; unmatched junction nucleotides: 9. Germline CDR1 reads ENHRY; CDR2 reads SYGVKD. The CDR3 coding sequence is TGTGCCATCGCTTACCTTAGCGGGGGGGCCACAGATACGCAGTATTTT. Amino acid sequence: CAIAYLSGGATDTQYF.

There are many counts of this clonotype. The rearrangement links TRBV7-9 to TRBJ2-7; 7 nucleotides line up with TRBD2. The CDR3 totals 14 residues. With V trimmed by 6 bases and J by 2 bases, 7 bases remained unmatched. Germline V gives CDR1 SEHNR, CDR2 FQNEAQ (reference sequence). CDR3 residues: CASSYPSGPYEQYF. Here the CDR3 DNA reads TGTGCCAGCAGTTACCCTAGCGGCCCCTACGAGCAGTACTTC.

This clonotype was observed a few times. The V call is TRBV5-5, the J call TRBJ2-5; D is ambiguous. In germline, CDR1 is SGHKS, CDR2 YYEKEE (reference sequence). The CDR3 extends over 13 amino acids. Between the trimmed V and J ends, which lost 7 bases and 5 bases, there was a span of 15 bases. The CDR3 sequence is CASFLIGWETQYF. The DNA for the CDR3 is TGTGCCAGCTTCCTCATTGGGTGGGAGACCCAGTACTTC. The complete variable domain, with remaining parts taken from reference TRBV5-5 and TRBJ2-5, reads DAGVTQSPTHLIKTRGQQVTLRCSPISGHKSVSWYQQVLGQGPQFIFQYYEKEERGRGNFPDRFSARQFPNYSSELNVNALLLGDSALYLCASFLIGWETQYFGPGTRLLVL.

At least ten counts were recorded for this clonotype. V usage is TRBV5-1 and J usage is TRBJ2-3; TRBD1 aligns across 8 bases. CDR1 is SGHRS, CDR2 YFSETQ, per germline. CDR3 length: 14 amino acids. With V trimmed by 3 bases and J by 5 bases, 5 bases remained unmatched. In nucleotides, the CDR3 is TGCGCCAGCAGCTCCGGGACAGGCGGAGATACGCAGTATTTT. It encodes CASSSGTGGDTQYF.

Ten or more counts support this clonotype. CDR3 protein: CASSLLAGVYEQYF. DNA for the CDR3: TGTGCCAGCAGCCTTCTAGCGGGAGTATACGAGCAGTACTTC. The chain joins TRBV4-2 to TRBJ2-7; 10 bases map to TRBD2. J lost 4 bases, V lost 4 bases, and 4 bases had no gene match. CDR3 length: 14 amino acids. Germline lookup yields CDR1 LGHNA and CDR2 YNFKEQ.

The V gene is TRBV11-2, the J gene TRBJ2-3; no reliable D call. The V end was cut by 3 bases, the J end by 4 bases, with 11 bases between. Germline CDR1 SGHAT, CDR2 FQNNGV. This CDR3 is built from 14 residues. The CDR3 sequence: CASSLDIPADTQYF. In DNA form, the CDR3 reads TGTGCCAGCAGCTTGGATATCCCCGCAGATACGCAGTATTTT.

Concerning this clonotype: Possible read error: a much larger clone is one base away. The V and J genes are TRBV12-3 or TRBV12-4 and TRBJ2-1; no clear D. The J call may be wrong; the DNA end is better matched by TRBJ2-7. There are 17 residues in the CDR3. The CDR3 loop reads CASSLGYAPLGYNEQYF. CDR3 in DNA: TGTGCCAGCAGTTTAGGGTACGCCCCGTTGGGGTACAATGAGCAGTACTTC.

In its sample, this clonotype was seen many times. This chain connects TRBV12-3 or TRBV12-4 to TRBJ1-1; no clear D gene. V lost 1 base and J lost 6, with 15 bases in between. The CDR3 is 15 residues long. The CDR3 DNA sequence: TGTGCCAGCAGTTTAGGTACCAACCCGGATGCTGAAGCTTTCTTT. This sequence encodes CASSLGTNPDAEAFF.

This clonotype was seen ten or more times. The rearrangement uses TRBV4-1 and TRBJ2-3; D remains ambiguous. Deletions cut 1 base from V and 1 base from J, with 9 bases between. Germline assignment: CDR1 MGHRA and CDR2 YSYEKL. CDR3 length: 15 residues. The CDR3 sequence: CASSQVLEGTDTQYF. CDR3 sequence (DNA): TGCGCCAGCAGCCAAGTCCTAGAAGGCACAGATACGCAGTATTTT.

This clonotype showed up many times. The chain is built from TRBV9 and TRBJ1-3; TRBD1 agrees at 7 bases. The CDR3 is 15 residues long. The V gene end was trimmed by 0 bases and the J gene end by 6 bases; junction bases not matched to a gene: 6. Germline V gives CDR1 SGDLS, CDR2 YYNGEE. The chain's CDR3 is CASSVGGQSPNTIYF. The DNA for the CDR3 is TGTGCCAGCAGCGTAGGGGGACAGAGTCCAAACACCATATATTTT.

Many counts were recorded for this clonotype. CDR3: CSASPGLVVDTQYF. CDR3 nucleotide sequence: TGCAGTGCTAGTCCGGGACTAGTGGTTGATACGCAGTATTTT. This chain joins TRBV20-1 and TRBJ2-3; 8 positions agree with TRBD2. The ends lost 3 bases at V and 6 bases at J; junction bases unmatched: 8. CDR3 length equals 14 residues. Germline assignment: CDR1 DFQATT and CDR2 SNEGSKA (reference sequence).

CDR3 coding DNA: TGTGCCATCAGTGAGTCGATAAGTGGGAGCAATCAGCCCCAGCATTTT. This sequence encodes CAISESISGSNQPQHF. The chain joins TRBV10-3 to TRBJ1-5; the D is unclear. The CDR3 consists of 16 residues. Deletions cut 0 bases from V and 1 base from J, with 10 bases between. The germline CDR1 and CDR2 sequences are ENHRY and SYGVKD.